Shown below are 17 T cell receptor beta chains from a single sample sequenced in a study of vaccination and CD4 T cells after COVID-19. These TCRs' antigens remain unknown. Cultured CD4+ T cells had their DNA profiled by the Oncomine TCR Beta short-read assay. TCRdb reprocessed the PCR reads with MiXCR, giving one entry per CDR3 protein. The data contain under 20,000 distinct CDR3 sequences, 53% of them singletons. Treatment given: roughly nine-day PBMC culture with coronavirus spike peptide pools or control peptides (ViraFEST assay). Sequencing used CD4+ T cells from blood, cultured in vitro, obtained before SARS-CoV-2 vaccination. The origin of the receptors is a human donor who had recovered from COVID-19.

This clonotype has just a few counts. The chain combines TRBV7-6 with TRBJ2-3, with D uncertain. V was clipped by 3 bases and J by 0 bases, with 13 bases between them. Per the germline V gene, CDR1 is SGHVS and CDR2 is FNYEAQ. This CDR3 region has 16 residues. The CDR3 is CASSLRQGPSTDTQYF. For the CDR3, the DNA is TGTGCCAGCAGCTTGCGCCAAGGGCCTAGCACAGATACGCAGTATTTT.

V gene TRBV20-1 combines with J gene TRBJ2-3; D unresolved. Germline-derived CDR1 and CDR2 are DFQATT and SNEGSKA (reference sequence). Between the trimmed V and J ends, which lost 3 bases and 0 bases, there was a span of 4 bases. This CDR3 is 12 amino acids long. The CDR3 coding sequence is TGCAGTGCTAGCGGGAGCACAGATACGCAGTATTTT. Its protein is CSASGSTDTQYF.

Only one count was recorded for this clonotype. This chain joins TRBV20-1 and TRBJ2-1; 9 nucleotides align to TRBD2. V trimming: 3 bases; J trimming: 8 bases; junction bases outside the gene matches: 8. The germline CDR1 and CDR2 sequences are DFQATT and SNEGSKA (reference sequence). This CDR3 region has 14 residues. The CDR3 is CSASPPLAGYEQFF. CDR3 DNA sequence: TGCAGTGCTAGTCCTCCCCTAGCGGGATATGAGCAGTTCTTC.

This clonotype was found a few times. The V gene is TRBV20-1, the J gene TRBJ1-5; TRBD1 matches at 8 bases. This CDR3 has 15 amino acids. J gave up 6 bases and V 2 bases, and 9 bases lay outside the gene matches. Germline CDR1 is DFQATT and CDR2 is SNEGSKA (reference sequence). The CDR3 DNA sequence: TGCAGTGCTAGACTTCCGGCAGGGGGCCTTCAGCCCCAGCATTTT. Encoded protein: CSARLPAGGLQPQHF.

In its sample, this clonotype was seen a few times. The chain has TRBV6-1 and TRBJ1-5, with D perhaps matching TRBD1 (6 bases). The V end lost 8 bases, the J end lost 3 bases, and 17 bases lay between the germline ends. The V gene's germline CDR1 is MNHNS and CDR2 SASEGT. CDR3 length: 15 amino acids. CDR3 protein: CASRLDRAINQPQHF. CDR3 in DNA: TGTGCCAGCCGATTGGACAGAGCTATCAATCAGCCCCAGCATTTT.

The CDR3 loop reads CASSRNQYEQYF. The CDR3 bases are TGTGCCAGCAGTCGTAACCAGTACGAGCAGTACTTC. The chain joins TRBV6-1 to TRBJ2-7; D uncertain. CDR3 size: 12 residues. With 5 bases removed from V and 4 bases from J, the gap between germline ends came to 9 bases. Looked up from germline, CDR1 is MNHNS and CDR2 is SASEGT.

J is TRBJ2-7 and V is TRBV4-1, with D tentatively TRBD2 (5 bases). The CDR3 extends over 13 amino acids. Looked up from germline, CDR1 is MGHRA and CDR2 is YSYEKL. Trimming left V 9 bases short and J 6 bases short, with 18 bases between. CDR3 sequence (DNA): TGCGCCAGTAAAGAGGGCAGTGTCGGCGAGCAGTACTTC. Protein: CASKEGSVGEQYF.

This clonotype was counted between two and nine times. V is TRBV30 and J is TRBJ1-2, with 9 positions matching TRBD1. The V gene's germline CDR1 is GTSNPN and CDR2 SVGIG (reference sequence). J lost 4 bases, V lost 5 bases, and 14 bases had no gene match. CDR3 size: 16 residues. This chain's CDR3 is CAWYRDREVRGYGYTF. CDR3 in DNA: TGTGCCTGGTACAGGGACAGGGAGGTTCGGGGCTATGGCTACACCTTC.

Written as DNA, the CDR3 is TGTGCCAGCAGTTCTATCCAGACCACAGCCAACACTGAAGCTTTCTTT. Its protein is CASSSIQTTANTEAFF. V and J are TRBV27 and TRBJ1-1; D gene ambiguous. Trimming shortened V by 4 bases and J by 2 bases, and 17 bases separated the two germline ends. The germline V gene has CDR1 MNHEY and CDR2 SMNVEV (reference sequence). The CDR3 extends over 16 amino acids.

The rearrangement links TRBV28 to TRBJ1-2; maybe TRBD1 (6 bases). The length of the CDR3 is 11 residues. Trimming left V 5 bases short and J 6 bases short, with 7 bases between. Germline values: CDR1 MDHEN, CDR2 SYDVKM. The CDR3 coding sequence is TGTGCCAGCAGTCGGACAGATGGCTACACCTTC. It yields the protein CASSRTDGYTF.

DNA for the CDR3: TGTGCCAGCAGCTCATTCGGGCCCCCAGGCCGTAGCAATGAGCAGTTCTTC. Translated, it gives CASSSFGPPGRSNEQFF. V is TRBV21-1 and J is TRBJ2-1; TRBD1 is the table's D call and was not checked against the DNA. TRBV21-1 is a pseudogene segment. CDR3 length: 17 residues.

The V gene is TRBV20-1, the J gene TRBJ2-2, with D perhaps TRBD2 (6 bases). The V end lost 6 bases, the J end lost 5 bases, and 19 bases lay between the germline ends. The CDR3 length is 15 residues. Germline V gene lookup returns CDR1 DFQATT and CDR2 SNEGSKA (reference sequence). In nucleotides, the CDR3 is TGCAGTGCACCTCTAGGGGCAGGGAGGACCGGGGAGCTGTTTTTT. Its translation: CSAPLGAGRTGELFF.

The chain recombines TRBV20-1 with TRBJ2-3; D is undetermined. Germline V gene lookup returns CDR1 DFQATT and CDR2 SNEGSKA (reference sequence). The CDR3 consists of 10 residues. The CDR3: CSPRADTQYF. CDR3 nucleotides: TGCAGCCCTCGGGCAGATACGCAGTATTTT.

This chain uses TRBV20-1 with TRBJ1-5; maybe TRBD1 (6 bases). CDR1 and CDR2 (germline): DFQATT, SNEGSKA (reference sequence). Trimming took off 3 bases at V and 6 bases at J, with 18 bases between the two ends. This CDR3 has 15 residues. The CDR3 region has the DNA TGCAGTGCTAGGGGTATCGGGGGCGCGGGTCAGCCCCAGCATTTT. This gives the protein CSARGIGGAGQPQHF.

The chain joins TRBV19 to TRBJ2-6; D unresolved. The germline V gene has CDR1 LNHDA and CDR2 SQIVND (reference sequence). The CDR3 is 13 amino acids. Deletions cut 7 bases from V and 0 bases from J, with 4 bases between. CDR3 coding DNA: TGTGCCAGTACCCACTCTGGGGCCAACGTCCTGACTTTC. Amino acid sequence: CASTHSGANVLTF.

Remarks on this clonotype: One end of the junction is discordant with germline, which a read error may explain. The genes are TRBV5-4 and TRBJ2-5, with D unresolved. The CDR3 has 12 amino acids. Germline-derived CDR1 and CDR2 are SGHNT and YYREEE (reference sequence). The CDR3 spells CTSSFIFETQYF. CDR3 sequence (DNA): TGTACCAGCAGCTTTATCTTCGAGACCCAGTACTTC.

This clonotype showed up just a few times. V usage is TRBV10-3 and J usage is TRBJ2-7; TRBD2 matches 7 bases. Germline values: CDR1 ENHRY, CDR2 SYGVKD. CDR3 length: 15 residues. V was pared by 4 bases and J by 3 bases, with 9 bases of the junction left unmatched. The CDR3 reads CAISGEASGNYEQYF. DNA for the CDR3: TGTGCCATCAGTGGAGAGGCTAGCGGTAACTACGAGCAGTACTTC.